These T cell receptor beta chains were read from a single sample in a study of CD8 T cells in ankylosing spondylitis. MiXCR was run by TCRdb on the 5' RACE reads, yielding one entry per CDR3 protein. Of 700,000 or so distinct CDR3 sequences in the sample, about 20% are singletons; the top ten hold around 19%. The material sequenced was blood, either unsorted or a sorted T cell fraction (not recorded which). The receptors originated from a male donor with ankylosing spondylitis. The CDR3 runs from the conserved cysteine through the conserved F or W. A D gene is named only where the DNA matches it firmly. Clone size is stated in some rows and not others, as once, few, many or a class when expanded.

TRBD1	TRBJ1-1	TRBV5-6	few	CASSVRGQGSPEAFF	TGTGCCAGCAGCGTCAGGGGACAGGGGTCACCTGAAGCTTTCTTT
NA	TRBJ2-5	TRBV7-2	few	CASRGSRTQETQYF	TGTGCCAGCAGGGGCTCTAGGACTCAAGAGACCCAGTACTTC
NA	TRBJ2-5	TRBV6-6	NA	CASHHGQETQYF	TGTGCCAGCCACCACGGCCAAGAGACCCAGTACTTC
NA	TRBJ1-2	TRBV4-1	few	CASSQEWGGESYGYTF	TGCGCCAGCAGCCAAGAATGGGGTGGAGAGAGCTATGGCTACACCTTC
TRBD2	TRBJ2-3	TRBV4-3	few	CASSQDPRGGGITDTQYF	TGCGCCAGCAGCCAAGATCCTCGTGGCGGGGGGATCACAGATACGCAGTATTTT
TRBD2	TRBJ2-1	TRBV9	few	CASSDGTSGSHYNEQFF	TGTGCCAGCAGCGACGGGACTAGCGGGAGCCACTACAATGAGCAGTTCTTC
NA	TRBJ2-3	TRBV12-3/TRBV12-4	few	CASSRQTDTQYF	TGTGCCAGCAGTCGACAGACAGATACGCAGTATTTT
NA	TRBJ2-3	TRBV30	NA	CAWSMVGGQADTQYF	TGTGCCTGGAGTATGGTCGGGGGACAAGCAGATACGCAGTATTTT
TRBD1	TRBJ1-1	TRBV7-9	few	CASSSQGQGTTEAFF	TGTGCCAGCAGCTCCCAGGGACAGGGGACGACTGAAGCTTTCTTT
NA	TRBJ1-4	TRBV30	NA	CAWSGGGQGNEKLFF	TGTGCCTGGAGTGGAGGTGGGCAAGGAAATGAAAAACTGTTTTTT
NA	TRBJ2-7	TRBV27	few	CASSPRGSEQYF	TGTGCCAGCAGTCCGAGGGGGTCCGAGCAGTACTTC
TRBD2	TRBJ2-3	TRBV27	NA	CASSSTAGVTDTQYF	TGTGCCAGCAGTTCGACAGCGGGAGTTACAGATACGCAGTATTTT
TRBD1	TRBJ2-5	TRBV28	few	CASSLRTGGKETQYF	TGTGCCAGCAGTCTCCGGACAGGGGGCAAAGAGACCCAGTACTTC
TRBD1	TRBJ2-3	TRBV4-1	few	CASSERERGQGATDTQYF	TGCGCCAGCAGTGAAAGGGAGCGCGGCCAGGGGGCAACAGATACGCAGTATTTT
NA	TRBJ1-3	TRBV19	few	CASSTTGTSSGNTIYF	TGTGCCAGTAGCACTACAGGGACGTCCTCTGGAAACACCATATATTTT
NA	TRBJ2-7	TRBV6-1	NA	CASSEEISYEQYF	TGTGCCAGCAGTGAAGAGATCTCCTACGAGCAGTACTTC
NA	TRBJ1-1	TRBV20-1	NA	CSAGRTPNTEAFF	TGCAGTGCTGGCCGGACACCGAACACTGAAGCTTTCTTT
NA	TRBJ1-6	TRBV20-1	NA	CSARVGGAYNSPLHF	TGCAGTGCTAGAGTTGGGGGCGCCTATAATTCACCCCTCCACTTT
NA	TRBJ2-4	TRBV2	few	CASSATVAKNIQYF	TGTGCCAGCAGCGCCACTGTAGCCAAAAACATTCAGTACTTC
NA	TRBJ2-7	TRBV20-1	NA	CSASSRDRPSYEQYF	TGCAGTGCTAGTTCTCGGGACCGACCTTCCTACGAGCAGTACTTC
NA	TRBJ2-7	TRBV20-1	few	CSATNLLGASYEQYF	TGCAGTGCAACCAACCTCCTGGGGGCTAGCTACGAGCAGTACTTC
NA	TRBJ2-7	TRBV18	NA	CASSQGSDEQYF	TGTGCCAGCTCGCAGGGGTCCGACGAGCAGTACTTC